A single sample is the source of the 4 T cell receptor beta chains below, sequenced in a study of identical twins. From the 5' RACE reads, TCRdb called clonotypes with MiXCR, one entry per CDR3 protein. The sample yields 150,000 or so distinct CDR3 sequences, under 4.5% seen once. Sample: memory T cells sorted from blood. The origin of the receptors is a man between 18 and 35 years old in good health.

In this sample, this clonotype turned up many times. This chain links TRBV29-1 with TRBJ1-1; TRBD1 might be the D (5 bases). This CDR3 has 12 amino acids. Trimming stripped 5 bases from V and 5 bases from J, with 12 bases between. The germline V gene encodes CDR1 SQVTM and CDR2 ANQGSEA. This chain's CDR3 is CSVKYPGTEAFF. The CDR3, as DNA: TGCAGCGTTAAATATCCAGGGACTGAAGCTTTCTTT.

This clonotype was observed a handful of times. V is TRBV14 and J is TRBJ2-5, with D perhaps matching TRBD1 or TRBD2 (5 bases each). Trimming took off 4 bases at V and 7 bases at J, with 10 bases between the two ends. The CDR3 spans 12 residues. From germline, CDR1 is SGHDN and CDR2 FVKESK. The CDR3 sequence is CASSPSRGTQYF. The CDR3, as DNA: TGTGCCAGCAGCCCCTCGAGGGGGACCCAGTACTTC.

This clonotype has a count of ten or more. This chain links TRBV12-3 or TRBV12-4 with TRBJ1-1; perhaps TRBD1 as D (6 bases). V shed 6 bases and J shed 8 bases, with 13 bases lying between them. This CDR3 spans 12 amino acids. In DNA form, the CDR3 reads TGTGCCAGCAGACCGACAGGCTCCGAAGCTTTCTTT. It codes for CASRPTGSEAFF.

This clonotype appeared many times. The chain is built from TRBV7-9 and TRBJ1-4; TRBD1 aligns across 7 bases. The CDR3 covers 14 residues. J gave up 8 bases and V 5 bases, and 8 bases lay outside the gene matches. Germline V lookup: CDR1 SEHNR, CDR2 FQNEAQ (reference sequence). The CDR3 spells CASSRTGHSEKLFF. The CDR3 bases are TGTGCCAGCAGCCGGACAGGCCATTCCGAAAAACTGTTTTTT.